Below are 10 T cell receptor beta chains sequenced from a single sample in a study of Ad26.COV2.S vaccination and SARS-CoV-2 variants. This sample's treatment: about 20 received Ad26.COV2.S at low or high dose, single or two shots; about 5 received placebo; per-sample allocation not given. At day 63 after the first vaccine or placebo injection, samples were drawn. Profiled with immunoSEQ multiplex PCR; TCRdb holds only in-frame clones, not every one. The data contain under 600,000 clones, 80% to 90% of them singletons. The specimen was peripheral blood, collected in a trial of Ad26.COV2.S vaccine versus placebo. These receptors were obtained from a person between 18 and 60 years old who received the Ad26.COV2.S COVID-19 vaccine or a placebo.

The chain has TRBV6-1 and TRBJ1-4, with D possibly matching TRBD1 (6 bases). Trimming took off 0 bases at V and 8 bases at J, with 13 bases between the two ends. The CDR3 runs to 15 residues. Looked up from germline, CDR1 is MNHNS and CDR2 is SASEGT. CDR3 amino acids: CASSEAFRGREKLFF. CDR3 DNA sequence: TGTGCCAGCAGTGAAGCTTTCAGGGGTCGAGAAAAACTGTTTTTT.

This rearrangement joins TRBV11-2 to TRBJ2-1; TRBD2 aligns across 10 bases. The V gene end was trimmed by 3 bases and the J gene end by 2 bases; junction bases not matched to a gene: 4. Germline assignment: CDR1 SGHAT and CDR2 FQNNGV. This CDR3 has 16 residues. The CDR3 bases are TGTGCCAGCAGCTTCCCGGGACTAGCGACCTACAATGAGCAGTTCTTC. It codes for CASSFPGLATYNEQFF.

The V gene is TRBV6-5, the J gene TRBJ2-3; 7 bases map to TRBD2. The CDR3 is made up of 14 amino acids. The V gene end was trimmed by 6 bases and the J gene end by 1 base; junction bases not matched to a gene: 4. Germline CDR1 MNHEY, CDR2 SVGAGI. The CDR3 coding sequence is TGTGCCAGCAGCCGAGGACTAGGCACAGATACGCAGTATTTT. Amino acids: CASSRGLGTDTQYF.

The chain recombines TRBV5-4 with TRBJ1-2; no reliable D call. This CDR3 region has 12 residues. Trimming cost V 6 bases and J 7 bases, with 13 bases left between them. Per germline, CDR1 SGHNT and CDR2 YYREEE (reference sequence). CDR3 DNA: TGTGCCAGCATGGAGGAGGGTTCTGGCTACACCTTC. This translates into CASMEEGSGYTF.

CDR3 bases: TGTGCCAGCGGTGCAGCAGCCAAAAACATTCAGTACTTC. Translation: CASGAAAKNIQYF. This chain links TRBV6-1 with TRBJ2-4; D is uncertain. The germline gives CDR1 MNHNS, CDR2 SASEGT. This CDR3 contains 13 residues. V was trimmed by 8 bases and J by 0 bases, leaving 8 bases between them.

This clone appeared a single time. V is TRBV9 and J is TRBJ1-3; D not certain. The CDR3 has 15 amino acids. The V end lost 0 bases, the J end lost 0 bases, and 7 bases lay between the germline ends. Germline loops: CDR1 SGDLS, CDR2 YYNGEE. CDR3 loop: CASSVGGSSGNTIYF. The CDR3, as DNA: TGTGCCAGCAGCGTAGGAGGGAGCTCTGGAAACACCATATATTTT.

The chain combines TRBV6-6 with TRBJ2-7; unclear D gene. The CDR3 spans 15 residues. Between the trimmed V and J ends, which lost 4 bases and 2 bases, there was a span of 15 bases. The germline V gene encodes CDR1 MNHNY and CDR2 SVGAGI (reference sequence). This CDR3 is CASSLGAGEAYEQYF. The CDR3 DNA sequence: TGTGCCAGCAGTTTAGGTGCCGGTGAAGCCTACGAGCAGTACTTC.

The chain has TRBV7-9 and TRBJ2-1; TRBD2 aligns across 10 bases. The trim removed 5 bases at V and 3 bases at J, leaving 4 bases unmatched. Germline CDR1 and CDR2: SEHNR and FQNEAQ (reference sequence). This CDR3 has 15 amino acids. The CDR3, as DNA: TGTGCCAGCAGCCTACTAGCGGGAATCTACAATGAGCAGTTCTTC. Its protein is CASSLLAGIYNEQFF.

The V call is TRBV30, the J call TRBJ2-3, with D hard to call. V lost 3 bases and J lost 2, with 3 bases in between. Germline CDR1 and CDR2: GTSNPN and SVGIG (reference sequence). The CDR3 has 11 residues. The CDR3 DNA sequence: TGTGCCTGGAGAACCACAGATACGCAGTATTTT. It translates to CAWRTTDTQYF.

This clone occurred once. The V call is TRBV7-9, the J call TRBJ1-1; D remains ambiguous. CDR1 is SEHNR, CDR2 FQNEAQ, per germline (reference sequence). The CDR3 runs 17 residues. The V and J ends lost 1 base and 5 bases respectively, with 20 bases between them. This chain's CDR3 is CASSLGRFREVVTEAFF. The DNA for the CDR3 is TGTGCCAGCAGCTTAGGGCGGTTTAGGGAGGTCGTAACTGAAGCTTTCTTT.